A selection of T cell receptor beta chains follows, all from one sample in a study of control samples from healthy donors and cancer patients. Sequencing used immunoSEQ multiplex PCR; TCRdb keeps in-frame clones, though not all of them. The table shows some 100,000 clones, with about nine tenths occurring only once. The specimen sequenced was blood. Source of these receptors: a human donor in good health. The donor label of this sample is uncertain. The CDR3 runs from the conserved cysteine through the conserved F or W. Fields, in order: clone size, J gene, D gene, V gene, CDR3 protein, CDR3 DNA. D genes are given only for firm matches. Part of the rows lack a size; the others show once, few, many or a class for expanded clones.

clone_size: -
j_call: TRBJ2-3
d_call: -
v_call: TRBV19
cdr3_aa: CASSISRDTQYF
cdr3_nt: TGTGCCAGTAGTATATCCCGTGATACGCAGTATTTT

clone_size: -
j_call: TRBJ2-2
d_call: -
v_call: TRBV2
cdr3_aa: CASSGTYGELFF
cdr3_nt: TGTGCCAGCAGCGGGACATACGGGGAGCTGTTTTTT

clone_size: -
j_call: TRBJ1-2
d_call: -
v_call: TRBV30
cdr3_aa: CAWSTRRGAYGYTF
cdr3_nt: TGTGCCTGGAGTACAAGACGGGGGGCCTATGGCTACACCTTC

clone_size: -
j_call: TRBJ2-1
d_call: -
v_call: TRBV19
cdr3_aa: CASSSGHFNRGEQFF
cdr3_nt: TGTGCCAGTAGTTCCGGACACTTTAACCGGGGTGAGCAGTTCTTC

clone_size: -
j_call: TRBJ1-6
d_call: -
v_call: TRBV25-1
cdr3_aa: CASSDQDGSPLHF
cdr3_nt: TGTGCCAGCAGTGACCAGGACGGCTCACCCCTCCACTTT

clone_size: -
j_call: TRBJ1-5
d_call: -
v_call: TRBV12-2
cdr3_aa: CASRLRPPHQPQHF
cdr3_nt: TGTGCAAGTCGCTTGAGACCTCCCCATCAGCCCCAGCATTTT

clone_size: -
j_call: TRBJ1-1
d_call: TRBD1
v_call: TRBV24-1
cdr3_aa: CATSAGGFAAFF
cdr3_nt: TGTGCCACCAGTGCAGGGGGCTTTGCAGCTTTCTTT

clone_size: -
j_call: TRBJ2-5
d_call: -
v_call: TRBV10-2
cdr3_aa: CASSEAPGRQTQYF
cdr3_nt: TGCGCCAGCAGTGAGGCGCCCGGTCGACAGACCCAGTACTTC

clone_size: -
j_call: TRBJ2-5
d_call: -
v_call: TRBV6-5
cdr3_aa: CASEHQSYQETQYF
cdr3_nt: TGTGCCAGTGAGCACCAATCTTACCAAGAGACCCAGTACTTC

clone_size: -
j_call: TRBJ1-1
d_call: -
v_call: TRBV6-5
cdr3_aa: CASSYSGTTNTEAFF
cdr3_nt: TGTGCCAGCAGTTACTCGGGGACAACGAACACTGAAGCTTTCTTT

clone_size: -
j_call: TRBJ2-1
d_call: -
v_call: TRBV27
cdr3_aa: CASSTRRINYNEQFF
cdr3_nt: TGTGCCAGCAGTACCCGACGGATAAACTACAATGAGCAGTTCTTC

clone_size: -
j_call: TRBJ2-1
d_call: TRBD2
v_call: TRBV11-3
cdr3_aa: CASSPSGSGGKQFF
cdr3_nt: TGTGCCAGCAGCCCATCGGGCAGCGGGGGGAAGCAGTTCTTC

clone_size: -
j_call: TRBJ1-2
d_call: -
v_call: TRBV7-8
cdr3_aa: CASSITGPQVNGYTF
cdr3_nt: TGTGCCAGCAGCATAACAGGGCCTCAAGTTAATGGCTACACCTTC

clone_size: -
j_call: TRBJ1-5
d_call: -
v_call: TRBV2
cdr3_aa: CASRENTGNQPQHF
cdr3_nt: TGTGCCAGCAGGGAAAATACAGGAAATCAGCCCCAGCATTTT

clone_size: -
j_call: TRBJ2-3
d_call: -
v_call: TRBV7-2
cdr3_aa: CASSSRQGGTDTQYF
cdr3_nt: TGTGCCAGCAGCTCCCGACAGGGAGGTACAGATACGCAGTATTTT

clone_size: -
j_call: TRBJ2-5
d_call: -
v_call: TRBV9
cdr3_aa: CASSVGMNPQETQYF
cdr3_nt: TGTGCCAGCAGCGTAGGGATGAACCCTCAAGAGACCCAGTACTTC

clone_size: -
j_call: TRBJ1-5
d_call: TRBD1
v_call: TRBV12-5
cdr3_aa: CASGLVGQGSNQPQHF
cdr3_nt: TGTGCTAGTGGTTTGGTAGGACAGGGGAGCAATCAGCCCCAGCATTTT

clone_size: -
j_call: TRBJ2-1
d_call: -
v_call: TRBV2
cdr3_aa: CASSEGRGFF
cdr3_nt: TGTGCCAGCAGTGAAGGGCGCGGGTTCTTC

clone_size: -
j_call: TRBJ2-1
d_call: TRBD2
v_call: TRBV11-1
cdr3_aa: CASSFTSGGHNEQFF
cdr3_nt: TGTGCCAGCAGTTTTACTAGCGGGGGCCACAATGAGCAGTTCTTC

clone_size: -
j_call: TRBJ2-1
d_call: -
v_call: TRBV27
cdr3_aa: CASSSRIDINEQFF
cdr3_nt: TGTGCCAGCAGTTCCAGAATCGACATCAATGAGCAGTTCTTC

clone_size: -
j_call: TRBJ1-1
d_call: TRBD1
v_call: TRBV11-3
cdr3_aa: CASSPGTENTEAFF
cdr3_nt: TGTGCCAGCAGCCCCGGGACAGAGAACACTGAAGCTTTCTTT

clone_size: -
j_call: TRBJ1-4
d_call: -
v_call: TRBV7-6
cdr3_aa: CASSLGIGAAETEKLFF
cdr3_nt: TGTGCCAGCAGCTTAGGAATTGGAGCAGCGGAAACTGAAAAACTGTTTTTT

clone_size: -
j_call: TRBJ1-2
d_call: -
v_call: TRBV9
cdr3_aa: CASSPGTTNYGYTF
cdr3_nt: TGTGCCAGCAGCCCAGGGACAACTAACTATGGCTACACCTTC

clone_size: -
j_call: TRBJ1-5
d_call: TRBD1
v_call: TRBV28
cdr3_aa: CASIDSGTGLFQPQHF
cdr3_nt: TGTGCCAGCATAGATTCGGGGACAGGGTTATTTCAGCCCCAGCATTTT

clone_size: -
j_call: TRBJ1-2
d_call: TRBD1
v_call: TRBV5-4
cdr3_aa: CASSSVPGQGSGYTF
cdr3_nt: TGTGCCAGCAGCTCGGTACCGGGACAGGGAAGTGGCTACACCTTC

clone_size: -
j_call: TRBJ1-5
d_call: TRBD1
v_call: TRBV19
cdr3_aa: CASSTWTGDQPQHF
cdr3_nt: TGTGCCAGTAGTACCTGGACAGGGGATCAGCCCCAGCATTTT

clone_size: -
j_call: TRBJ1-2
d_call: -
v_call: TRBV7-2
cdr3_aa: CASSPRTVQGYTF
cdr3_nt: TGTGCCAGCAGCCCGAGGACTGTTCAGGGCTACACCTTC

clone_size: -
j_call: TRBJ1-5
d_call: TRBD1
v_call: TRBV18
cdr3_aa: CASSLDRGLQPQHF
cdr3_nt: TGTGCCAGCTCATTAGACAGGGGGTTACAACCCCAGCATTTT

clone_size: -
j_call: TRBJ1-1
d_call: -
v_call: TRBV11-2
cdr3_aa: CASSLGGPVRRNTEAFF
cdr3_nt: TGTGCCAGCAGCTTAGGTGGTCCGGTACGGCGAAACACTGAAGCTTTCTTT

clone_size: -
j_call: TRBJ1-2
d_call: TRBD1
v_call: TRBV7-9
cdr3_aa: CASGRTGTGGRGGRGYTF
cdr3_nt: TGTGCCAGCGGACGAACCGGGACAGGGGGCCGCGGGGGCCGCGGCTACACCTTC

clone_size: -
j_call: TRBJ2-3
d_call: -
v_call: TRBV30
cdr3_aa: CAWSVDWRPDTQYF
cdr3_nt: TGTGCCTGGAGTGTAGATTGGCGCCCAGATACGCAGTATTTT

clone_size: -
j_call: TRBJ1-5
d_call: -
v_call: TRBV24-1
cdr3_aa: CATAAGWGNQPQHF
cdr3_nt: TGTGCCACCGCGGCAGGGTGGGGAAATCAGCCCCAGCATTTT

clone_size: few
j_call: TRBJ1-2
d_call: TRBD1
v_call: TRBV27
cdr3_aa: CASMTGDNYGYTF
cdr3_nt: TGTGCCAGCATGACAGGGGACAACTATGGCTACACCTTC

clone_size: -
j_call: TRBJ2-7
d_call: -
v_call: TRBV27
cdr3_aa: CASSLAPGIEQYF
cdr3_nt: TGTGCCAGCAGTTTAGCCCCAGGGATCGAGCAGTACTTC

clone_size: few
j_call: TRBJ1-2
d_call: -
v_call: TRBV28
cdr3_aa: CASSFSNYGYTF
cdr3_nt: TGTGCCAGCAGCTTTTCTAACTATGGCTACACCTTC

clone_size: once
j_call: TRBJ1-5
d_call: -
v_call: TRBV6-5
cdr3_aa: CASSYGEGPQHF
cdr3_nt: TGTGCCAGCAGTTACGGAGAGGGGCCCCAGCATTTT

clone_size: -
j_call: TRBJ1-1
d_call: -
v_call: TRBV6-5
cdr3_aa: CASSWVGVWDTEAFF
cdr3_nt: TGTGCCAGCAGTTGGGTGGGAGTCTGGGACACTGAAGCTTTCTTT

clone_size: few
j_call: TRBJ2-1
d_call: -
v_call: TRBV7-2
cdr3_aa: CASSLVEGAYNEQFF
cdr3_nt: TGTGCCAGCAGCTTAGTGGAGGGCGCCTACAATGAGCAGTTCTTC

clone_size: -
j_call: TRBJ2-7
d_call: -
v_call: TRBV4-1
cdr3_aa: CASSQEWGRSYEQYF
cdr3_nt: TGCGCCAGCAGCCAAGAGTGGGGCCGCTCCTACGAGCAGTACTTC

clone_size: -
j_call: TRBJ1-2
d_call: -
v_call: TRBV6-5
cdr3_aa: CASSLDSHYGYTF
cdr3_nt: TGTGCCAGCAGCCTCGACAGTCACTATGGCTACACCTTC

clone_size: -
j_call: TRBJ1-5
d_call: -
v_call: TRBV19
cdr3_aa: CASSIQGRQPQHF
cdr3_nt: TGTGCCAGTAGTATACAGGGGAGGCAGCCCCAGCATTTT

clone_size: -
j_call: TRBJ2-7
d_call: -
v_call: TRBV6-5
cdr3_aa: CASSYSRQSSYEQYF
cdr3_nt: TGTGCCAGCAGTTACTCGAGACAGAGCTCCTACGAGCAGTACTTC

clone_size: -
j_call: TRBJ1-2
d_call: -
v_call: TRBV25-1
cdr3_aa: CASSGTAGYTF
cdr3_nt: TGTGCCAGCAGTGGGACGGCCGGCTACACCTTC

clone_size: -
j_call: TRBJ2-3
d_call: -
v_call: TRBV2
cdr3_aa: CASKRDIFTDTQYF
cdr3_nt: TGTGCCAGCAAACGGGACATTTTCACAGATACGCAGTATTTT

clone_size: -
j_call: TRBJ1-1
d_call: TRBD1
v_call: TRBV10-3
cdr3_aa: CAISEPHDRENTEAFF
cdr3_nt: TGTGCCATCAGTGAGCCCCACGACAGGGAGAACACTGAAGCTTTCTTT

clone_size: -
j_call: TRBJ1-4
d_call: TRBD1
v_call: TRBV25-1
cdr3_aa: CASSAPGTGGEKLFF
cdr3_nt: TGTGCCAGCAGTGCCCCCGGGACAGGGGGGGAAAAACTGTTTTTT

clone_size: -
j_call: TRBJ1-5
d_call: -
v_call: TRBV19
cdr3_aa: CASSISRSGNQPQHF
cdr3_nt: TGTGCCAGTAGTATTAGCCGGAGTGGCAATCAGCCCCAGCATTTT

clone_size: -
j_call: TRBJ1-5
d_call: -
v_call: TRBV30
cdr3_aa: CAWSVPGSGDLQPQHF
cdr3_nt: TGTGCCTGGAGTGTACCAGGGAGCGGGGACCTTCAGCCCCAGCATTTT

clone_size: -
j_call: TRBJ1-4
d_call: -
v_call: TRBV15
cdr3_aa: CATSKEGLREKLFF
cdr3_nt: TGTGCCACCAGCAAGGAGGGTCTTAGGGAAAAACTGTTTTTT

clone_size: -
j_call: TRBJ1-2
d_call: -
v_call: TRBV30
cdr3_aa: CAWSVAGGYTF
cdr3_nt: TGTGCCTGGAGTGTCGCAGGGGGCTACACCTTC

clone_size: once
j_call: TRBJ2-1
d_call: TRBD1
v_call: TRBV7-8
cdr3_aa: CASSFSRKEQGSEQFF
cdr3_nt: TGTGCCAGCAGCTTCTCCAGAAAGGAACAGGGGAGTGAGCAGTTCTTC

clone_size: -
j_call: TRBJ2-1
d_call: -
v_call: TRBV7-2
cdr3_aa: CASSLQGGANNEQFF
cdr3_nt: TGTGCCAGCAGCTTACAGGGGGGGGCAAACAATGAGCAGTTCTTC

clone_size: -
j_call: TRBJ1-4
d_call: -
v_call: TRBV6-5
cdr3_aa: CASSGGFEEKLFF
cdr3_nt: TGTGCCAGCAGCGGGGGGTTTGAAGAAAAACTGTTTTTT